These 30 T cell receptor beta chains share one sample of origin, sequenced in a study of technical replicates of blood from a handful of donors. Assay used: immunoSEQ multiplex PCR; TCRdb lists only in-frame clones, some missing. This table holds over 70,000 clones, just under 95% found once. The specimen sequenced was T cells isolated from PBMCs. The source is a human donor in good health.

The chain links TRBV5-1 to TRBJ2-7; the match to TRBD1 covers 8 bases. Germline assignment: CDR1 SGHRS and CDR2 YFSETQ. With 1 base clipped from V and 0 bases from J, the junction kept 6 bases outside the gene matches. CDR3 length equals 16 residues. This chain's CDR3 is CASSLRQGWNSYEQYF. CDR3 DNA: TGCGCCAGCAGCTTGCGACAGGGGTGGAACTCCTACGAGCAGTACTTC.

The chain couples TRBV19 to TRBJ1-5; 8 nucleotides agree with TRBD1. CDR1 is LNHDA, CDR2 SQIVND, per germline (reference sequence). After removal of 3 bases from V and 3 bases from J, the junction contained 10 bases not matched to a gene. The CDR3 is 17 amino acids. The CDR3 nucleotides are TGTGCCAGTAGTATTCGTCAGGGGGCGCGAAACAATCAGCCCCAGCATTTT. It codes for CASSIRQGARNNQPQHF.

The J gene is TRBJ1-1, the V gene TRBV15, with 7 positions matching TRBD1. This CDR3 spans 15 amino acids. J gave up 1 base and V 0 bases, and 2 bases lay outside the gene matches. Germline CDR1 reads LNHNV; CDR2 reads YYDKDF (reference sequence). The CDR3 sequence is CATSREGGKNTEAFF. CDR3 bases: TGTGCCACCAGCAGAGAAGGGGGCAAGAACACTGAAGCTTTCTTT.

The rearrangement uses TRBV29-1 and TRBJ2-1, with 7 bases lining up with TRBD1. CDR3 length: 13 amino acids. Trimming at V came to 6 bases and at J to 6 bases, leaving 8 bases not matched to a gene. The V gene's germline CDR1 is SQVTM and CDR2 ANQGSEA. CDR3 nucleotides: TGCAGCGTCGCCAGGGGGTTAACCAATGAGCAGTTCTTC. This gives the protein CSVARGLTNEQFF.

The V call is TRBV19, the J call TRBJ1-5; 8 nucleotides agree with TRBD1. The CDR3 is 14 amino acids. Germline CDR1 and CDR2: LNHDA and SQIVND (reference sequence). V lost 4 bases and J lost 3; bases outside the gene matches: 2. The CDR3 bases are TGTGCCAGTAGTAAGGACAGGGCCAATCAGCCCCAGCATTTT. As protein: CASSKDRANQPQHF. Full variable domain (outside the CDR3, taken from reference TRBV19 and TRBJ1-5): DGGITQSPKYLFRKEGQNVTLSCEQNLNHDAMYWYRQDPGQGLRLIYYSQIVNDFQKGDIAEGYSVSREKKESFPLTVTSAQKNPTAFYLCASSKDRANQPQHFGDGTRLSIL.

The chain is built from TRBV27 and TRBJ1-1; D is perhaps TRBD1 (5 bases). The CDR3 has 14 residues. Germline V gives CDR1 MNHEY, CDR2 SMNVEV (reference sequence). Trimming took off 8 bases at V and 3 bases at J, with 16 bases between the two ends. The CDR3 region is CASSLGGFYTEAFF. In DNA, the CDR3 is TGTGCCAGCTCCCTGGGGGGATTTTACACTGAAGCTTTCTTT.

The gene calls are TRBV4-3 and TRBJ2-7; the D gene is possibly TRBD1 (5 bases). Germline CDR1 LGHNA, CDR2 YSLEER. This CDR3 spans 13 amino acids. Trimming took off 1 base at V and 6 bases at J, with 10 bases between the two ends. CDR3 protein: CASSQVLQGEQYF. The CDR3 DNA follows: TGCGCCAGCAGCCAAGTCCTCCAGGGCGAGCAGTACTTC.

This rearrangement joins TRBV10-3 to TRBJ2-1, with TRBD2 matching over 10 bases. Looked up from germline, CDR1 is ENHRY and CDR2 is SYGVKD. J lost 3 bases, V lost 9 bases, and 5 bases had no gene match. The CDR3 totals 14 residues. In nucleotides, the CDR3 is TGTGCCATTCGTTCTAGCGGGAGCTACAATGAGCAGTTCTTC. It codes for CAIRSSGSYNEQFF.

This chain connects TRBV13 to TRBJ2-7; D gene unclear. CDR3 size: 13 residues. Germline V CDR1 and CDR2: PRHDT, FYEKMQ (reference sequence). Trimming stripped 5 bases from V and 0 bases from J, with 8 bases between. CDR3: CASSPKNSYEQYF. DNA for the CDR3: TGTGCCAGCAGCCCTAAAAACTCCTACGAGCAGTACTTC.

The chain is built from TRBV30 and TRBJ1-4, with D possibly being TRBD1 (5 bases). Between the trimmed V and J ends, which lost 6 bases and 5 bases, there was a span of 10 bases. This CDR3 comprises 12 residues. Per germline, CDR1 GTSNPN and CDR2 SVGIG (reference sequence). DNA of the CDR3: TGTGCCTGTCAGGGTTGGAATGAAAAACTGTTTTTT. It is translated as CACQGWNEKLFF.

CDR3 DNA: TGTGCCAGCAGCCAAGGACAGTACTATGGCTACACCTTC. It yields the protein CASSQGQYYGYTF. This rearrangement joins TRBV14 to TRBJ1-2, with D possibly matching TRBD1 (5 bases). CDR1 is SGHDN, CDR2 FVKESK, per germline. V lost 1 base, J lost 3 bases, and 6 bases lay in between. The CDR3 contains 13 residues. The full variable domain, in which reference TRBV14 and TRBJ1-2 provide the parts outside the CDR3, is EAGVTQFPSHSVIEKGQTVTLRCDPISGHDNLYWYRRVMGKEIKFLLHFVKESKQDESGMPNNRFLAERTGGTYSTLKVQPAELEDSGVYFCASSQGQYYGYTFGSGTRLTVV.

CDR3 in amino acids: CASSLPDRGSYEQYF. The CDR3 nucleotides read TGCGCCAGCAGCCTCCCGGACAGGGGATCCTACGAGCAGTACTTC. The chain carries TRBV4-1 and TRBJ2-7; 9 positions match TRBD1. Germline CDR1 reads MGHRA; CDR2 reads YSYEKL. J gave up 1 base and V 4 bases, and 5 bases lay outside the gene matches. CDR3 length: 15 amino acids.

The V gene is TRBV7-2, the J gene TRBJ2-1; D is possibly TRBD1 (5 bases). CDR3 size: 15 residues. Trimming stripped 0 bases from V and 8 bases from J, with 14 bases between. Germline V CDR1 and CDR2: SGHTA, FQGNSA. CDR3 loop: CASSLAAGNIDEQFF. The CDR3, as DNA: TGTGCCAGCAGCTTAGCCGCAGGGAATATCGATGAGCAGTTCTTC.

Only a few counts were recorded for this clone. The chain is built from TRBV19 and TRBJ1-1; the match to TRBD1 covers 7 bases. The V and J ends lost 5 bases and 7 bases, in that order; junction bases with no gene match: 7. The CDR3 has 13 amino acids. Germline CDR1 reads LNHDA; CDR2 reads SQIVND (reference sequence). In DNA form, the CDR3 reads TGTGCCAGTAGTGGAATGACAGGGATTGAAGCTTTCTTT. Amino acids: CASSGMTGIEAFF.

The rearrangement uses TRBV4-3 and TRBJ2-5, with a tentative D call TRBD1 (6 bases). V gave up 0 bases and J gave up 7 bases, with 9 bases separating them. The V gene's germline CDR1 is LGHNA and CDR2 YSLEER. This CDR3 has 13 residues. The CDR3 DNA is TGCGCCAGCAGCCAAGATGAAGGGGGGACCCAGTACTTC. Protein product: CASSQDEGGTQYF.

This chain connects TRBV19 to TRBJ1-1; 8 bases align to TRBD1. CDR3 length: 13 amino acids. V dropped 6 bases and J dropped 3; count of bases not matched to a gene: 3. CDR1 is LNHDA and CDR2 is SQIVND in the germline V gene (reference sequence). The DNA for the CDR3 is TGTGCCAGTAGAGACAGGGGACACACTGAAGCTTTCTTT. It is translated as CASRDRGHTEAFF.

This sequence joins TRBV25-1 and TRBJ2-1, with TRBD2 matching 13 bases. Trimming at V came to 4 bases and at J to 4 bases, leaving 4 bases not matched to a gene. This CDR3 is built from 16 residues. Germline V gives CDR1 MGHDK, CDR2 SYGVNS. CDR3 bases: TGTGCCAGCAGTGCGTGGGGACTAGCGGGATACAATGAGCAGTTCTTC. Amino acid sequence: CASSAWGLAGYNEQFF.

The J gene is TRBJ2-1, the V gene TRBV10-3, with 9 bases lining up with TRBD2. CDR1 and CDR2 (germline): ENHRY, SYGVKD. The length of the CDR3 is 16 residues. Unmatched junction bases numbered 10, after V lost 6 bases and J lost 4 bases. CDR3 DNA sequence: TGTGCCATCAGGGGGATAGCGGGAGCGCAATACAATGAGCAGTTCTTC. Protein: CAIRGIAGAQYNEQFF.

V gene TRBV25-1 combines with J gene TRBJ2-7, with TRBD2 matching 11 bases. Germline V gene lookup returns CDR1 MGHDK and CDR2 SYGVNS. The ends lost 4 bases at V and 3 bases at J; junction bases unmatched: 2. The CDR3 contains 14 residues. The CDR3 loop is CASSVGLAGYEQYF. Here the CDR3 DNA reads TGTGCCAGCAGTGTTGGACTAGCGGGCTACGAGCAGTACTTC.

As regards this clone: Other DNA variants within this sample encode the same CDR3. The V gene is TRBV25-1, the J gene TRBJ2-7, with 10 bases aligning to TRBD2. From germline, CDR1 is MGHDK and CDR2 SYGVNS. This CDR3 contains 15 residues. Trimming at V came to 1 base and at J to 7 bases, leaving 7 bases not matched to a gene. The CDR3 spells CASSESLAGVGEQYF. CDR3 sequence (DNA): TGTGCCAGCAGTGAATCCCTAGCGGGAGTTGGGGAGCAGTACTTC.

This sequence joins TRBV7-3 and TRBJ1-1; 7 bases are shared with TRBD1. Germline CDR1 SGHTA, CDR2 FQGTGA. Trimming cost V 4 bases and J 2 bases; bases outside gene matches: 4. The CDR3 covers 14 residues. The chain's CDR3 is CASSYRDSNTEAFF. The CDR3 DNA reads TGTGCCAGCAGCTACCGGGACAGTAACACTGAAGCTTTCTTT.

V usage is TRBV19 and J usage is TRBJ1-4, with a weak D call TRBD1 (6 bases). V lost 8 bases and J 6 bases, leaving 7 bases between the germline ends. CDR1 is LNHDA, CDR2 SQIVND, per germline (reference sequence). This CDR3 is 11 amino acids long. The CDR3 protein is CASRQDEKLFF. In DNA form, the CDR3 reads TGTGCCAGTCGACAGGATGAAAAACTGTTTTTT.

DNA for the CDR3: TGCGCCAGCAGCCAATTTGAAACTAGCGGATCCTACGAGCAGTACTTC. Translated: CASSQFETSGSYEQYF. The V and J genes are TRBV4-3 and TRBJ2-7, with 8 bases fitting TRBD2. Looked up from germline, CDR1 is LGHNA and CDR2 is YSLEER. This CDR3 spans 16 amino acids. V lost 2 bases to trimming and J lost 1 base; unmatched junction nucleotides: 7.

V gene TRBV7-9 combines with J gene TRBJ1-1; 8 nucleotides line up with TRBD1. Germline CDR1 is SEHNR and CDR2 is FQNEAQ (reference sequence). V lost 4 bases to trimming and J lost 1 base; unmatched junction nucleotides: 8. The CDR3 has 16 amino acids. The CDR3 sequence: CASSSPRDRPNTEAFF. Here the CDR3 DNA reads TGTGCCAGCAGCTCACCCAGGGACAGGCCGAACACTGAAGCTTTCTTT. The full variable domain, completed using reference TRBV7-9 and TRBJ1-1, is DTGVSQNPRHKITKRGQNVTFRCDPISEHNRLYWYRQTLGQGPEFLTYFQNEAQLEKSRLLSDRFSAERPKGSFSTLEIQRTEQGDSAMYLCASSSPRDRPNTEAFFGQGTRLTVV.

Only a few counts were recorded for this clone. The chain's CDR3 is CAISDTYEQYF. Written as DNA, the CDR3 is TGTGCCATCAGTGATACTTACGAGCAGTACTTC. The chain joins TRBV10-3 to TRBJ2-7; D gene uncertain. Germline V gene sequence: CDR1 ENHRY, CDR2 SYGVKD. V was clipped by 3 bases and J by 4 bases, with 4 bases between them. The CDR3 totals 11 residues.

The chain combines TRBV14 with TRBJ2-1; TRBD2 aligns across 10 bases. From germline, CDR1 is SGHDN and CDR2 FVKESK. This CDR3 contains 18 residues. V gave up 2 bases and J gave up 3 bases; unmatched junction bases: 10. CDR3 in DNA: TGTGCCAGCAGCCAATCACGCGGAGCGGGAGGGGTCTACAATGAGCAGTTCTTC. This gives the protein CASSQSRGAGGVYNEQFF.

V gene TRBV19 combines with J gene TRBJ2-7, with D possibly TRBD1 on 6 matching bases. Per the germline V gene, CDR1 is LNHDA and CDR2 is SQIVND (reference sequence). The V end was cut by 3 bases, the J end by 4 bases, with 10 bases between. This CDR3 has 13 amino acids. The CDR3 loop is CASSIGTLYEQYF. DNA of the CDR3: TGTGCCAGTAGTATCGGGACACTTTACGAGCAGTACTTC.

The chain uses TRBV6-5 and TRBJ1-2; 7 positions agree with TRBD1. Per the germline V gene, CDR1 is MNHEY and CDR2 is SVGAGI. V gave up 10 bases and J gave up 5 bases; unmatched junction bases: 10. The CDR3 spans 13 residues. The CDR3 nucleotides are TGTGCCACACAAAGGGACAGAGAGTATGGCTACACCTTC. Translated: CATQRDREYGYTF.

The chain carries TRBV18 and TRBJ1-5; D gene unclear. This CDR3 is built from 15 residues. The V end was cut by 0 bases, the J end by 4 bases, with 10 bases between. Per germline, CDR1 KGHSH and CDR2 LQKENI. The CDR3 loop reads CASSPPPGYNQPQHF. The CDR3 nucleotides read TGTGCCAGCTCACCACCGCCGGGATATAATCAGCCCCAGCATTTT.

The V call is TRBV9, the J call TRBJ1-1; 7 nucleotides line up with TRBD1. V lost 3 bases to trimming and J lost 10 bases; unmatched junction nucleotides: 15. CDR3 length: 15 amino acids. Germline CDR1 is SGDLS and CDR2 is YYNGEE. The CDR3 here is CASSATNSYRGRAFF. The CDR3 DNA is TGTGCCAGCAGCGCCACTAATTCTTACAGGGGACGAGCTTTCTTT.